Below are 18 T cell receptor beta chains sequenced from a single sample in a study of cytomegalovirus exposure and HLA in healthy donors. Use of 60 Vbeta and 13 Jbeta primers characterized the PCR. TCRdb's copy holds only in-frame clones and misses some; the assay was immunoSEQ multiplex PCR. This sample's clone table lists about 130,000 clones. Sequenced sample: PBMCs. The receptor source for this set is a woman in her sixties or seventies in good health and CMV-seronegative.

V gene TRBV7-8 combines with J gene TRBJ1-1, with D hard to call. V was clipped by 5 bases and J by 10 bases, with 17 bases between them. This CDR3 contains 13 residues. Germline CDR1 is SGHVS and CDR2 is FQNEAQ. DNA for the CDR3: TGTGCCAGCAGCCCAGACACTAGGACTACAGCTTTCTTT. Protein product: CASSPDTRTTAFF. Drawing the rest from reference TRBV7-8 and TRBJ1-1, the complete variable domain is GAGVSQSPRYKVAKRGQDVALRCDPISGHVSLFWYQQALGQGPEFLTYFQNEAQLDKSGLPSDRFFAERPEGSVSTLKIQRTQQEDSAVYLCASSPDTRTTAFFGQGTRLTVV.

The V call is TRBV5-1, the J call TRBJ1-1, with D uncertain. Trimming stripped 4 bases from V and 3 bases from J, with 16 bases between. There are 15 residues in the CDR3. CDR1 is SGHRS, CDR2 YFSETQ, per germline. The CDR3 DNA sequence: TGCGCCAGCAGCCCAGCCGGGTCGGGGTACACTGAAGCTTTCTTT. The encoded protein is CASSPAGSGYTEAFF.

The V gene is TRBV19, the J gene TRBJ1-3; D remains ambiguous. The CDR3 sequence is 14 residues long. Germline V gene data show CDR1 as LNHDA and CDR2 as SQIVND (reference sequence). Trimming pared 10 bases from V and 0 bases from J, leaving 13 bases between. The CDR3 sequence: CATAAPFSGNTIYF. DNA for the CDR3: TGTGCCACCGCGGCCCCTTTCTCTGGAAACACCATATATTTT.

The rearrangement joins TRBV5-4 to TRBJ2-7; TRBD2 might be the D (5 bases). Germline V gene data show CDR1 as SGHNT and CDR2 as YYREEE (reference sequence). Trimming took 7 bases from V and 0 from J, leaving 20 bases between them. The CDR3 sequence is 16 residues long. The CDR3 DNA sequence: TGTGCCAGCTACCGGGATGTGGGTGGTAACTCCTACGAGCAGTACTTC. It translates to CASYRDVGGNSYEQYF.

For the CDR3, the DNA is TGTGCCAGCAGTTTAATGGCAGGGGGACATTCACCCCTCCACTTT. Residues: CASSLMAGGHSPLHF. The J gene is TRBJ1-6, the V gene TRBV28, with 7 positions matching TRBD1. This CDR3 is built from 15 residues. The V segment lost 2 bases and the J segment 8 bases; nucleotides outside the gene matches: 6. Germline V gene lookup returns CDR1 MDHEN and CDR2 SYDVKM.

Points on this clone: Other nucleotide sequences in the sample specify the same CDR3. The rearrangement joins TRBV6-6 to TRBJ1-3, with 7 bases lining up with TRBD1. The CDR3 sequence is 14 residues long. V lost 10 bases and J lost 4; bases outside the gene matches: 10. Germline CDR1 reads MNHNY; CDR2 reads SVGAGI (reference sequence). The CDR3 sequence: CATIDRVSGNTIYF. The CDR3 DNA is TGTGCCACCATCGACAGGGTCTCAGGAAACACCATATATTTT.

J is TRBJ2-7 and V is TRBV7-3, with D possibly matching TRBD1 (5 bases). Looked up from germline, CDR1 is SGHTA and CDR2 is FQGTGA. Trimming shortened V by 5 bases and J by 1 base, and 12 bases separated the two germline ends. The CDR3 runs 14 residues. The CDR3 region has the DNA TGTGCCAGCAGCCCAGATCCAGGGTCCTACGAGCAGTACTTC. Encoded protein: CASSPDPGSYEQYF.

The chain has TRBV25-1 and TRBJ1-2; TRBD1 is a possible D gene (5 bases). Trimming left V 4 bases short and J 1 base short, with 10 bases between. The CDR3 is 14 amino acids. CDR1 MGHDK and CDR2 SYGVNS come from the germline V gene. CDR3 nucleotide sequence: TGTGCCAGCAGTGTATCAGGGATTAACTATGGCTACACCTTC. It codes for CASSVSGINYGYTF.

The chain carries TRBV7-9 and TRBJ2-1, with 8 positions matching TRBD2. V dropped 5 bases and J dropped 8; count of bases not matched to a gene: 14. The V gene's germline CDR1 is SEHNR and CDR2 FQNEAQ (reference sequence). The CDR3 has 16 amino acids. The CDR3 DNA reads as TGTGCCAGCAGCGCGGGACTAGTCGCCACCCGCGATGAGCAGTTCTTC. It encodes CASSAGLVATRDEQFF.

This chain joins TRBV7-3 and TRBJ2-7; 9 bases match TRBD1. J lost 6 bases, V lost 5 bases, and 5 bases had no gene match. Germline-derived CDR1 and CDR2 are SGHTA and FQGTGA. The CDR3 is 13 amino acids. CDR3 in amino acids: CASSAGQGGEQYF. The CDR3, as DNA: TGTGCCAGCAGCGCGGGACAGGGTGGCGAGCAGTACTTC.

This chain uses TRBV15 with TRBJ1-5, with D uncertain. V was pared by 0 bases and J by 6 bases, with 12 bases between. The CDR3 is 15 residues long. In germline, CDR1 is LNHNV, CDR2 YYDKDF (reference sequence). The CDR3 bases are TGTGCCACCAGCAGAGATGGAGGAGGTTTTCAGCCCCAGCATTTT. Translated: CATSRDGGGFQPQHF.

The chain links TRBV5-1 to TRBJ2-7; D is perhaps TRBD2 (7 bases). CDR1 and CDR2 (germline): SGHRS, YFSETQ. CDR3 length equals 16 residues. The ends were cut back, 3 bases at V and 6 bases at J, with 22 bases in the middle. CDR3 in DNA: TGCGCCAGCAGCTCGCGCGGGGGCACTGCGGCCAGCGAGCAGTACTTC. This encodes CASSSRGGTAASEQYF.

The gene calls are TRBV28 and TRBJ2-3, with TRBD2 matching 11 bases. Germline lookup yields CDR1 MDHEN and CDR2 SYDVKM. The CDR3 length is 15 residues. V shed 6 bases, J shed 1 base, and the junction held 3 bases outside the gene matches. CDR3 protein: CASSLAGGGTDTQYF. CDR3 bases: TGTGCCAGCAGCCTAGCGGGAGGCGGCACAGATACGCAGTATTTT.

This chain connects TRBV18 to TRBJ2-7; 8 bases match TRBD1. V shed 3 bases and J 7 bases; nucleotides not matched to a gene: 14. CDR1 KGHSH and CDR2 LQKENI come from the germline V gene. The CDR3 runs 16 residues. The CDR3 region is CASSPPSRQGAREQYF. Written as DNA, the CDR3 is TGTGCCAGCTCACCCCCGTCGAGGCAGGGGGCTCGAGAGCAGTACTTC.

For the CDR3, the DNA is TGCGCCAGCAGCTTCCCCCACACCGACGAGCAGTACTTC. It yields the protein CASSFPHTDEQYF. The gene calls are TRBV5-1 and TRBJ2-7; D is ambiguous. The CDR3 totals 13 residues. The V gene's germline CDR1 is SGHRS and CDR2 YFSETQ. Trimming pared 2 bases from V and 5 bases from J, leaving 11 bases between.

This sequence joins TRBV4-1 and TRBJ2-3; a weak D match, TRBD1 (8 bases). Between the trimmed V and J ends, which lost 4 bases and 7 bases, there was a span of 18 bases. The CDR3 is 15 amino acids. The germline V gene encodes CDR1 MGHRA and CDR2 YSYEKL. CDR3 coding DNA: TGCGCCAGCAGCCCACTCGACAGGGGACTAAATACGCAGTATTTT. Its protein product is CASSPLDRGLNTQYF.

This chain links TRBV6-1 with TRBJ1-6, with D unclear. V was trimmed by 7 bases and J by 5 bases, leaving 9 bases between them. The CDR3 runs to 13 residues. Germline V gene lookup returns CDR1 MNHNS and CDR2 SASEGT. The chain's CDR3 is CASTNGDNSPLHF. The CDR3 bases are TGTGCCAGCACGAACGGGGATAATTCACCCCTCCACTTT.

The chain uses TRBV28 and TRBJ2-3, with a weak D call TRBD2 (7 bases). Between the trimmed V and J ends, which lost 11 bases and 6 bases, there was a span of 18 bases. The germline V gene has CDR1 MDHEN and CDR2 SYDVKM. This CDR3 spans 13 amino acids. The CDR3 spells CAGGASQRDTQYF. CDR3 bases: TGTGCCGGGGGGGCAAGCCAAAGGGATACGCAGTATTTT.